This T cell receptor beta chain was obtained from a study of shared clonotypes between healthy human individuals. For the study at large: The donor group consisted of a couple of women and a few men, aged 18 to 49.

Repertoires were generated with immunoSEQ multiplex PCR, while TCRdb's copy carries only in-frame clones and drops some. The table shows over a million clones, with 70% to 80% occurring only once. CDR3 length equals 14 residues. V gave up 9 bases and J gave up 7 bases; unmatched junction bases: 12. CDR1 SGHRS and CDR2 YFSETQ come from the germline V gene. Healthy adults negative for HIV, lacking recent acute infections or vaccinations, served as donors. This receptor was taken from a man aged 18-30 years in good health. Some clones in this sample may be carry-over from other donors' samples. This sequence joins TRBV5-1 and TRBJ2-2; 7 bases are shared with TRBD1. Material for sequencing was memory CD4+ T cells from PBMCs. The subset is: CD45RA-negative fraction. The CDR3 DNA follows: TGCGCCACCAAGGGACAGACCACCGACGGGGAGCTGTTTTTT. Its protein product is CATKGQTTDGELFF.